This TCR beta chain was sequenced for a study of human T cells and chemical hapten exposure. Study-level information: A 2 cm by 2 cm inner upper arm patch received 2% DPC for sensitization.

TCRdb re-called the RACE reads through MiXCR, storing one row per CDR3 protein. Here the sample spans more than 300,000 distinct CDR3 sequences, 4.5% to 5.5% being singletons. The CDR3 extends over 14 amino acids. Germline V lookup: CDR1 LGHNA, CDR2 YSLEER. V gave up 0 bases and J gave up 6 bases, with 8 bases separating them. Noted time point: pre-sensitization, week 0. Sample treatment: therapeutic diphenylcyclopropenone sensitization with weekly scalp DPC. The receptor was derived from a woman aged 45-59 years with alopecia areata. Some clones in this sample may be carry-over from other donors' samples. This rearrangement joins TRBV4-3 to TRBJ2-2; D is uncertain. The sequencing used whole blood, collected in connection with sensitization to the hapten diphenylcyclopropenone (DPC). The CDR3 bases are TGCGCCAGCAGCCAAGATTCAGCTCCCGGGGAGCTGTTTTTT. It encodes CASSQDSAPGELFF.